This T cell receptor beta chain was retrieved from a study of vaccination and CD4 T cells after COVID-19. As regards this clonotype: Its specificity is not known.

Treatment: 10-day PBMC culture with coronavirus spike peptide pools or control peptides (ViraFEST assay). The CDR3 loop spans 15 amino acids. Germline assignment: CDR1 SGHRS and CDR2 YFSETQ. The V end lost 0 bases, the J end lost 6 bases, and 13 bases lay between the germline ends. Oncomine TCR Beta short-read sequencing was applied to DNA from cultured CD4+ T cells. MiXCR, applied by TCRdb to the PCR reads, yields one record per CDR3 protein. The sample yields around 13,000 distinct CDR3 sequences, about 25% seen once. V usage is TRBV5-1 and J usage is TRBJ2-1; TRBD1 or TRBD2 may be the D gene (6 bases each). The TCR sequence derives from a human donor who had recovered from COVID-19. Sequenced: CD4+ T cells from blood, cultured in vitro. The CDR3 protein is CASSLDGGLGNEQFF. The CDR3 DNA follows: TGCGCCAGCAGCTTGGATGGGGGGCTGGGCAATGAGCAGTTCTTC.